Listed below are T cell receptor beta chains from one sample, sequenced in a study of human T cells and chemical hapten exposure. TCRdb analysed the RACE reads with MiXCR anew, one entry per CDR3 protein. The sample records 190,000 or so distinct CDR3 sequences, about 25% being singletons. This sample comprised whole blood, obtained in connection with sensitization to the hapten diphenylcyclopropenone (DPC). Every receptor here comes from a middle-aged woman with alopecia areata. Some clones in this sample may be carry-over from other donors' samples. The CDR3 runs from the conserved cysteine through the conserved F or W. Fields, in order: CDR3 protein, CDR3 DNA, CDR3 length, D gene, J gene, clone size, V gene. The D gene is left open where the match is weak. Rows give clone size only sometimes, using once, few, many, or a class for an expanded clone.

CDR3aa: CASSYSISPGSQPQHF
CDR3nt: TGTGCCAGCAGTTACTCTATCAGCCCGGGGAGTCAGCCCCAGCATTTT
len: 16
d_gene: -
j_gene: TRBJ1-5
abundance: -
v_gene: TRBV6-5

CDR3aa: CASSQSSSFGNNGEQYF
CDR3nt: TGCGCCAGCAGCCAAAGTAGCTCTTTCGGGAATAATGGCGAGCAGTACTTC
len: 17
d_gene: -
j_gene: TRBJ2-7
abundance: -
v_gene: TRBV4-1

CDR3aa: CASSLALAGSFGYTF
CDR3nt: TGCGCCAGCAGCTTGGCCCTTGCAGGATCTTTTGGCTACACCTTC
len: 15
d_gene: -
j_gene: TRBJ1-2
abundance: few
v_gene: TRBV5-1

CDR3aa: CASRGTVNTEAFF
CDR3nt: TGTGCCAGCAGGGGGACGGTGAACACTGAAGCTTTCTTT
len: 13
d_gene: -
j_gene: TRBJ1-1
abundance: few
v_gene: TRBV6-2/TRBV6-3

CDR3aa: CSSNVGAGTDTQYF
CDR3nt: TGCAGTTCAAACGTGGGGGCGGGCACAGATACGCAGTATTTT
len: 14
d_gene: -
j_gene: TRBJ2-3
abundance: few
v_gene: TRBV20-1

CDR3aa: CASSVAWGQTYNEQFF
CDR3nt: TGTGCCAGCAGCGTAGCTTGGGGACAGACCTACAATGAGCAGTTCTTC
len: 16
d_gene: TRBD1
j_gene: TRBJ2-1
abundance: -
v_gene: TRBV9

CDR3aa: CASSPTSYEQYF
CDR3nt: TGTGCCAGCTCACCTACATCCTACGAGCAGTACTTC
len: 12
d_gene: -
j_gene: TRBJ2-7
abundance: -
v_gene: TRBV18

CDR3aa: CASSSPGVLETQYF
CDR3nt: TGTGCCAGCAGCTCCCCAGGGGTGCTTGAGACCCAGTACTTC
len: 14
d_gene: -
j_gene: TRBJ2-5
abundance: -
v_gene: TRBV7-9

CDR3aa: CSARGDQKLFF
CDR3nt: TGCAGTGCTAGAGGGGACCAAAAACTGTTTTTT
len: 11
d_gene: -
j_gene: TRBJ1-4
abundance: few
v_gene: TRBV20-1

CDR3aa: CASSVEGRWPDTQYF
CDR3nt: TGTGCCAGCAGCGTAGAGGGGAGGTGGCCGGATACGCAGTATTTT
len: 15
d_gene: -
j_gene: TRBJ2-3
abundance: few
v_gene: TRBV9

CDR3aa: CSAGLAVGEQYF
CDR3nt: TGCAGCGCCGGACTAGCGGTGGGCGAGCAGTACTTC
len: 12
d_gene: TRBD2
j_gene: TRBJ2-7
abundance: few
v_gene: TRBV29-1

CDR3aa: CASSPLSGTRNEQFF
CDR3nt: TGTGCCAGCAGCCCGCTCAGCGGGACAAGAAATGAGCAGTTCTTC
len: 15
d_gene: -
j_gene: TRBJ2-1
abundance: many
v_gene: TRBV5-5

CDR3aa: CASNRGREETQYF
CDR3nt: TGTGCCAGCAACAGAGGGAGAGAAGAGACCCAGTACTTC
len: 13
d_gene: -
j_gene: TRBJ2-5
abundance: -
v_gene: TRBV6-5

CDR3aa: CSAKSGSYEQYF
CDR3nt: TGCAGTGCAAAGTCCGGGAGCTACGAGCAGTACTTC
len: 12
d_gene: -
j_gene: TRBJ2-7
abundance: many
v_gene: TRBV20-1

CDR3aa: CASSDSIVGREVHEQFF
CDR3nt: TGTGCCAGCAGCGACTCCATAGTGGGGCGGGAGGTGCATGAGCAGTTCTTC
len: 17
d_gene: TRBD2
j_gene: TRBJ2-1
abundance: -
v_gene: TRBV9

CDR3aa: CASSVGALAGGTVEQFF
CDR3nt: TGTGCCAGCAGCGTAGGGGCTCTTGCGGGAGGGACCGTTGAGCAGTTCTTC
len: 17
d_gene: TRBD2
j_gene: TRBJ2-1
abundance: -
v_gene: TRBV9

CDR3aa: CSARLGSFDEQFF
CDR3nt: TGCAGTGCTAGACTTGGGAGCTTCGATGAGCAGTTCTTC
len: 13
d_gene: -
j_gene: TRBJ2-1
abundance: few
v_gene: TRBV20-1

CDR3aa: CASQRDMDYEQYF
CDR3nt: TGTGCCAGCCAACGGGACATGGACTACGAGCAGTACTTC
len: 13
d_gene: -
j_gene: TRBJ2-7
abundance: few
v_gene: TRBV6-6

CDR3aa: CASSLSSTSGSYEQYF
CDR3nt: TGTGCCAGCAGTTTATCTAGTACTAGCGGGAGCTACGAGCAGTACTTC
len: 16
d_gene: TRBD2
j_gene: TRBJ2-7
abundance: -
v_gene: TRBV28

CDR3aa: CASSHGTSGRKTQYF
CDR3nt: TGCGCCAGCAGCCATGGGACTAGCGGGAGAAAGACCCAGTACTTC
len: 15
d_gene: TRBD2
j_gene: TRBJ2-5
abundance: -
v_gene: TRBV4-1